The T cell receptor beta chain under discussion was sequenced for a study of vaccination effects on CD4 cells after COVID-19. With V trimmed by 0 bases and J by 5 bases, 9 bases remained unmatched. Looked up from germline, CDR1 is LGHNA and CDR2 is YNFKEQ. This CDR3 is 17 amino acids long. Broader study findings: Marked clonal contraction of both clone types appeared late after vaccination.

In the case of this clone: Its cognate antigen is unknown.

Viral peptide pools were used in the ViraFEST assay to expand antigen-specific CD4+ T cells, and sequencing came afterward. Once cultured for 10 days, the cells underwent separation to obtain CD4+ T cells. Recipients of the vaccine had no prior SARS-CoV-2 infection and negative nucleocapsid antibodies. Half the medium was swapped for IL-2 medium on days 3 and 7. The protocol was immunoSEQ multiplex PCR, while the TCRdb copy is restricted to in-frame clones and leaves out a portion. The table records 74,000 or so clones, 80% of them present only once. The chain recombines TRBV4-2 with TRBJ2-3; 9 positions match TRBD2. The source material was CD4+ T cells from PBMCs cultured with SARS-CoV-2 spike peptides, sampled before COVID-19 vaccination. The receptor was derived from a human donor who received a COVID-19 vaccine. The CDR3 coding sequence is TGTGCCAGCAGCCAAGATCACGCTAGCGGGGAGAGAGATACGCAGTATTTT. It is translated as CASSQDHASGERDTQYF.